The rows below give T cell receptor beta chains drawn from one sample of a study of T-cell memory formation after mild COVID-19. One entry per CDR3 protein, called by TCRdb with MiXCR from the 5' RACE reads. The sample has roughly 300,000 distinct CDR3 sequences, under 8.5% seen once; the top ten hold 20% to 25%. Sequenced sample: PBMCs or a T cell subset sorted from them (not recorded which). These receptors came from a man aged 18 to 30 who had mild COVID-19 (a few samples of this study predate the infection). Cell type and time point are not known. Both conserved end residues are part of each CDR3. The order of the fields is J gene, D gene, V gene, clone size, CDR3 DNA, CDR3 protein. A D gene is named only where the DNA matches it firmly. Clone size is given for some rows only: seen once, a few or many times, or a class if the clone is expanded.

j_call: TRBJ1-1; d_call: -; v_call: TRBV28; clone_size: -; cdr3_nt: TGTGCCAGCAGGTTTACAGGGTTCACTGAAGCTTTCTTT; cdr3_aa: CASRFTGFTEAFF
j_call: TRBJ1-5; d_call: TRBD1; v_call: TRBV10-3; clone_size: -; cdr3_nt: TGTGCCATAAGGACAGGGTTGGATCAGCCCCAGCATTTT; cdr3_aa: CAIRTGLDQPQHF
j_call: TRBJ1-1; d_call: -; v_call: TRBV20-1; clone_size: few; cdr3_nt: TGCAGTGCTAGAGTCCCAGGGCTGAACACTGAAGCTTTCTTT; cdr3_aa: CSARVPGLNTEAFF
j_call: TRBJ2-3; d_call: TRBD2; v_call: TRBV5-1; clone_size: many; cdr3_nt: TGCGCCAGCAGCCGCACTAGCGGGGGCTCCAACACAGATACGCAGTATTTT; cdr3_aa: CASSRTSGGSNTDTQYF
j_call: TRBJ2-1; d_call: -; v_call: TRBV4-3; clone_size: few; cdr3_nt: TGCGCCAGCAGCCAAGTTCCCTTCGGCTCCTACAATGAGCAGTTCTTC; cdr3_aa: CASSQVPFGSYNEQFF
j_call: TRBJ2-3; d_call: -; v_call: TRBV20-1; clone_size: -; cdr3_nt: TGCAGTGCTAGAGATATCGGGTCTAGCACAGATACGCAGTATTTT; cdr3_aa: CSARDIGSSTDTQYF
j_call: TRBJ2-7; d_call: -; v_call: TRBV4-1; clone_size: -; cdr3_nt: TGCGCCAGCAGCCAAGACTACTTCGTCAGGAACGAGCAGTACTTC; cdr3_aa: CASSQDYFVRNEQYF
j_call: TRBJ1-1; d_call: TRBD1; v_call: TRBV12-3/TRBV12-4; clone_size: few; cdr3_nt: TGTGCCAGCAGTCCCAGGACAGGGGGAAGCACTGAAGCTTTCTTT; cdr3_aa: CASSPRTGGSTEAFF
j_call: TRBJ2-7; d_call: TRBD1; v_call: TRBV4-2; clone_size: many; cdr3_nt: TGTGCCAGCAGCCAAAGGGACAGGGGGCACGAGCAGTACTTC; cdr3_aa: CASSQRDRGHEQYF
j_call: TRBJ2-6; d_call: -; v_call: TRBV5-1; clone_size: few; cdr3_nt: TGCGCCAGCAGCTTGTTGACCGGGCCCTCTGGGGCCAACGTCCTGACTTTC; cdr3_aa: CASSLLTGPSGANVLTF
j_call: TRBJ2-3; d_call: -; v_call: TRBV12-3/TRBV12-4; clone_size: few; cdr3_nt: TGTGCCAGCAGTTTAGACGAGACTAGGGCGGGCACAGATACGCAGTATTTT; cdr3_aa: CASSLDETRAGTDTQYF